This T cell receptor beta chain was observed in a study of blood T cell repertoires in COVID-19. The CDR3 has 17 amino acids. Ages ranged from about 18 to 100 years, with residence in about 23 US areas. Produced via immunoSEQ multiplex PCR; TCRdb's table is partial and in-frame only. The sample gives approximately 140,000 clones, roughly 90% of which show up once; about 2.3% is in the top ten. The source is a woman aged 45-59 years who had recovered from COVID-19. The J gene is TRBJ2-5, the V gene TRBV21-1; the DNA was not compared with TRBD1, the D call given in the table. TRBV21-1 constitutes a pseudogene. Material for sequencing was PBMCs or T cells enriched from blood (not recorded which). In nucleotides, the CDR3 is TGTGCCAGCAGCAAAGCAGACAGGACTCTAACGCAAGAGACCCAGTACTTC. Amino acid sequence: CASSKADRTLTQETQYF.